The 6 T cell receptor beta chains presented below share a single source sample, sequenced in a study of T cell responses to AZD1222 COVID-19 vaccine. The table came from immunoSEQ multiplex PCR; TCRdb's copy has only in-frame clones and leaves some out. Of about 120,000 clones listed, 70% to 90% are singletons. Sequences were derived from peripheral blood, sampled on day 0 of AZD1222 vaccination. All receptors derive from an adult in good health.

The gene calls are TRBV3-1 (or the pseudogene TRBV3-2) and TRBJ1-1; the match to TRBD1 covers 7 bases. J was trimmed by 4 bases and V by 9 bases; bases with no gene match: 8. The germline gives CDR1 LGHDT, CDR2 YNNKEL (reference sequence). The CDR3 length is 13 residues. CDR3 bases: TGTGCCAGTAAGACAGGGCATGTCACTGAAGCTTTCTTT. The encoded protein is CASKTGHVTEAFF.

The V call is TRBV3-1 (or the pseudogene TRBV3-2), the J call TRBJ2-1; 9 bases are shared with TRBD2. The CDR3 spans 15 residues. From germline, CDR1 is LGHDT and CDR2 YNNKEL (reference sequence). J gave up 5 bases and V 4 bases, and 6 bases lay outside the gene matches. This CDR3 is CASSLNSGGHNEQFF. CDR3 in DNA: TGTGCCAGCAGCCTAAATAGCGGGGGCCACAATGAGCAGTTCTTC.

As DNA, the CDR3 is TGCGCCAGCAGCTTTAGGGGACAGGGGGCTACCGGGGCCAACGTCCTGACTTTC. Encoded protein: CASSFRGQGATGANVLTF. The chain uses TRBV5-1 and TRBJ2-6; 12 bases are shared with TRBD1. CDR3 size: 18 residues. The germline gives CDR1 SGHRS, CDR2 YFSETQ. Losses at the gene ends were 2 bases for V and 4 bases for J; bases not matched to a gene: 7.

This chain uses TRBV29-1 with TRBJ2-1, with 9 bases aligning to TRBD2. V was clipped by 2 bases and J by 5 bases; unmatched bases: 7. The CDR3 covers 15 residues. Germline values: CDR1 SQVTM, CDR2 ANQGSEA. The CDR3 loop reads CSVELPSGVNNEQFF. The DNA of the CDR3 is TGCAGCGTTGAATTGCCTAGCGGGGTTAACAATGAGCAGTTCTTC.

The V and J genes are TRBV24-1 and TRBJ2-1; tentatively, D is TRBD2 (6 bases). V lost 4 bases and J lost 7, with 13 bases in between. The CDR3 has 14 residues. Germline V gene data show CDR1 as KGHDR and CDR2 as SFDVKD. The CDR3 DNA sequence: TGTGCCACCAGTGAGGGGGGTAATTCGAATGAGCAGTTCTTC. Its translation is CATSEGGNSNEQFF.

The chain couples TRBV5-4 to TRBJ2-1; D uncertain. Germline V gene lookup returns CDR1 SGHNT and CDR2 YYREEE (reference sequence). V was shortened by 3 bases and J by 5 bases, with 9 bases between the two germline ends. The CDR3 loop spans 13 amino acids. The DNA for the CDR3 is TGTGCCAGCAGCTCAACGACGAACAATGAGCAGTTCTTC. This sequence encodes CASSSTTNNEQFF. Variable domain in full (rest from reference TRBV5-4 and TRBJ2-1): ETGVTQSPTHLIKTRGQQVTLRCSSQSGHNTVSWYQQALGQGPQFIFQYYREEENGRGNFPPRFSGLQFPNYSSELNVNALELDDSALYLCASSSTTNNEQFFGPGTRLTVL.